This T cell receptor (beta chain) was captured in a study of cytomegalovirus exposure and HLA in healthy donors. Study as a whole: Under 90% of 398 genotyped donors fell in the Caucasian-associated ancestry cluster.

The PCR was carried out with 60 Vbeta primers and 13 Jbeta primers. This table comes from immunoSEQ multiplex PCR, and its TCRdb copy is limited to in-frame clones, with some not included. Here the sample spans approximately 100,000 clones, 74% being singletons. Remarks on this clone: Its antigen is not identified.

With V trimmed by 0 bases and J by 4 bases, 8 bases remained unmatched. The CDR3 consists of 16 residues. Germline lookup yields CDR1 SGHTA and CDR2 FQGNSA. Broader study findings: In a later analysis, at a false discovery rate of 0.05, over 15,000 TCR beta sequences matched HLA alleles.

Sequencing was carried out using PBMCs. The chain joins TRBV7-2 to TRBJ2-7, with 8 bases identical to TRBD2. The receptor's source is a human donor in good health. The CDR3 DNA reads as TGTGCCAGCAGCTTAGCGGCCGGGACTAGTACGTACGAGCAGTACTTC. Amino acids: CASSLAAGTSTYEQYF. Together with reference TRBV7-2 and TRBJ2-7, the CDR3 gives the full variable domain: GAGVSQSPSNKVTEKGKDVELRCDPISGHTALYWYRQSLGQGLEFLIYFQGNSAPDKSGLPSDRFSAERTGGSVSTLTIQRTQQEDSAVYLCASSLAAGTSTYEQYFGPGTRLTVT.